The 20 T cell receptor beta chains in this list originate from one sample, sequenced in a study of T cell responses to AZD1222 COVID-19 vaccine. Using immunoSEQ multiplex PCR, the repertoire was profiled, and TCRdb retains in-frame clones only, with some absent. The sample comprises over 100,000 clones, 92% of which are singletons, and approximately 1.7% rests with the top ten. Sequencing was performed on peripheral blood, taken on day 0 of AZD1222 vaccination. The receptors were gathered from an adult in good health.

This sequence joins TRBV7-3 and TRBJ2-3; 8 bases map to TRBD1. Trimming removed 2 bases from V and 2 bases from J; junction bases left unmatched: 6. This CDR3 has 16 amino acids. In germline, CDR1 is SGHTA, CDR2 FQGTGA. The DNA for the CDR3 is TGTGCCAGCAGCTTATTGGGCCAGGGGGCCACAGATACGCAGTATTTT. It is translated as CASSLLGQGATDTQYF.

This chain uses TRBV5-1 with TRBJ1-1; maybe TRBD1 (5 bases). This CDR3 is 15 amino acids long. The V gene's germline CDR1 is SGHRS and CDR2 YFSETQ. The V end lost 5 bases, the J end lost 1 base, and 15 bases lay between the germline ends. CDR3 bases: TGCGCCAGCAGACGGTGGGGGGTTCCGAACACTGAAGCTTTCTTT. Encoded protein: CASRRWGVPNTEAFF.

This clone was counted between two and nine times. The chain joins TRBV10-2 to TRBJ2-2; D uncertain. Between the trimmed V and J ends, which lost 5 bases and 0 bases, there was a span of 16 bases. CDR1 and CDR2 from the germline V gene are WSHSY and SAAADI. CDR3 length: 17 residues. CDR3 sequence (DNA): TGCGCCAGCAGTCGTGGACGATCCCTCTCGAACACCGGGGAGCTGTTTTTT. Its translation: CASSRGRSLSNTGELFF.

The V gene is TRBV6-5, the J gene TRBJ2-7; D perhaps matches TRBD1 (5 bases). The CDR3 has 14 residues. Trimming shortened V by 2 bases and J by 6 bases, and 14 bases separated the two germline ends. Germline CDR1 reads MNHEY; CDR2 reads SVGAGI. Written as DNA, the CDR3 is TGTGCCAGCAGTTACGCCAGGGATCAGGCCGAGCAGTACTTC. Amino acid sequence: CASSYARDQAEQYF.

V gene TRBV5-1 combines with J gene TRBJ1-2; 7 bases are a match to TRBD1. Germline-derived CDR1 and CDR2 are SGHRS and YFSETQ. The trim removed 4 bases at V and 4 bases at J, leaving 10 bases unmatched. The CDR3 sequence is 15 residues long. In DNA form, the CDR3 reads TGCGCCAGCAGCCCTGCGACAGGGCCTATCTATGGCTACACCTTC. This gives the protein CASSPATGPIYGYTF.

The genes are TRBV5-1 and TRBJ1-2, with 8 bases fitting TRBD1. The V and J ends lost 2 bases and 5 bases, in that order; junction bases with no gene match: 11. Germline V gene sequence: CDR1 SGHRS, CDR2 YFSETQ. This CDR3 has 16 amino acids. For the CDR3, the DNA is TGCGCCAGCAGCTTAAAGGTGGGACAGGCTTCGTATGGCTACACCTTC. This translates into CASSLKVGQASYGYTF.

This clone was detected only once. The rearrangement uses TRBV7-3 and TRBJ2-1; 13 bases line up with TRBD2. The length of the CDR3 is 15 residues. Germline V gene lookup returns CDR1 SGHTA and CDR2 FQGTGA. V shed 5 bases, J shed 7 bases, and the junction held 5 bases outside the gene matches. CDR3 sequence reads: CASSPRTSGSNEQFF. Written as DNA, the CDR3 is TGTGCCAGCAGCCCGCGGACTAGCGGGAGTAATGAGCAGTTCTTC. The variable domain in full, with the rest retrieved from reference TRBV7-3 and TRBJ2-1, is GAGVSQTPSNKVTEKGKYVELRCDPISGHTALYWYRQSLGQGPEFLIYFQGTGAADDSGLPNDRFFAVRPEGSVSTLKIQRTERGDSAVYLCASSPRTSGSNEQFFGPGTRLTVL.

V and J are TRBV6-4 and TRBJ2-7; the match to TRBD2 covers 16 bases. The V gene's germline CDR1 is MRHNA and CDR2 SNTAGT. The CDR3 spans 18 residues. Trimming took 2 bases from V and 3 from J; bases not matched to a gene: 7. The CDR3 nucleotides read TGTGCCAGCAGTGACCCCGGGACTAGCGGGAGGGCTAACTACGAGCAGTACGTC. Its protein is CASSDPGTSGRANYEQYV.

This sequence joins TRBV18 and TRBJ1-3, with D possibly being TRBD1 (5 bases). Germline CDR1 reads KGHSH; CDR2 reads LQKENI. V dropped 3 bases and J dropped 0 bases, with 12 bases sitting between them. The CDR3 consists of 16 residues. The CDR3 nucleotides are TGTGCCAGCTCACCGGGGCAGGAGTTCTCTGGAAACACCATATATTTT. It encodes CASSPGQEFSGNTIYF.

J is TRBJ1-1 and V is TRBV12-3 or TRBV12-4, with D unresolved. V gave up 5 bases and J gave up 3 bases, with 7 bases separating them. The CDR3 is 12 amino acids. CDR3 amino acids: CASSPAHTEAFF. The CDR3 DNA follows: TGTGCCAGCAGTCCCGCGCACACTGAAGCTTTCTTT.

The chain combines TRBV20-1 with TRBJ2-3; 7 bases match TRBD1. This CDR3 has 18 amino acids. V dropped 3 bases and J dropped 1; count of bases not matched to a gene: 16. Germline CDR1 is DFQATT and CDR2 is SNEGSKA (reference sequence). This CDR3 is CSASPRQGGVRGTDTQYF. In DNA, the CDR3 is TGCAGTGCTAGTCCCCGACAGGGTGGGGTGAGGGGCACAGATACGCAGTATTTT.

The chain employs TRBV11-2 and TRBJ1-1; TRBD1 agrees at 11 bases. The CDR3 extends over 18 amino acids. Germline V gene sequence: CDR1 SGHAT, CDR2 FQNNGV. Trimming cost V 1 base and J 5 bases; bases outside gene matches: 12. CDR3 amino acids: CASSLGYRRDRGLTEAFF. The CDR3 DNA sequence: TGTGCCAGCAGCTTAGGGTATCGGCGGGACAGGGGGTTGACTGAAGCTTTCTTT. The full variable domain, rest sourced from reference TRBV11-2 and TRBJ1-1, is EAGVAQSPRYKIIEKRQSVAFWCNPISGHATLYWYQQILGQGPKLLIQFQNNGVVDDSQLPKDRFSAERLKGVDSTLKIQPAKLEDSAVYLCASSLGYRRDRGLTEAFFGQGTRLTVV.

The table lists this clone with a count of one. In DNA, the CDR3 is TGTGCCAGCAGCCCTGACAGGGGGCTGCGGGAGACCCAGTACTTC. Its translation: CASSPDRGLRETQYF. The chain couples TRBV5-5 to TRBJ2-5; 10 bases fit TRBD1. Losses at the gene ends were 4 bases for V and 5 bases for J; bases not matched to a gene: 8. Germline values: CDR1 SGHKS, CDR2 YYEKEE (reference sequence). CDR3 length: 15 amino acids. The full variable domain, completed using reference TRBV5-5 and TRBJ2-5, is DAGVTQSPTHLIKTRGQQVTLRCSPISGHKSVSWYQQVLGQGPQFIFQYYEKEERGRGNFPDRFSARQFPNYSSELNVNALLLGDSALYLCASSPDRGLRETQYFGPGTRLLVL.

The table lists this clone with a count of one. The rearrangement uses TRBV11-2 and TRBJ1-3; possible D gene TRBD1, 5 bases. The germline gives CDR1 SGHAT, CDR2 FQNNGV. Trimming left V 6 bases short and J 3 bases short, with 9 bases between. CDR3 size: 13 residues. The CDR3 sequence: CASSSGGGNTIYF. The CDR3 nucleotides are TGTGCCAGCAGTTCGGGGGGTGGAAACACCATATATTTT. Complete variable domain (other parts from reference TRBV11-2 and TRBJ1-3): EAGVAQSPRYKIIEKRQSVAFWCNPISGHATLYWYQQILGQGPKLLIQFQNNGVVDDSQLPKDRFSAERLKGVDSTLKIQPAKLEDSAVYLCASSSGGGNTIYFGEGSWLTVV.

This chain uses TRBV19 with TRBJ2-4; TRBD2 agrees at 10 bases. The CDR3 runs 20 residues. Trimming at V came to 11 bases and at J to 0 bases, leaving 22 bases not matched to a gene. Germline V lookup: CDR1 LNHDA, CDR2 SQIVND (reference sequence). The CDR3 nucleotides read TGTGCCCCCCCGAACCCCACAAGAAGCGGGGGGGAACTAGCCAAAAACATTCAGTACTTC. This gives the protein CAPPNPTRSGGELAKNIQYF.

The V call is TRBV5-1, the J call TRBJ2-7, with 7 bases identical to TRBD1. V shed 3 bases and J 1 base; nucleotides not matched to a gene: 7. This CDR3 region has 15 residues. CDR1 and CDR2 (germline): SGHRS, YFSETQ. The DNA for the CDR3 is TGCGCCAGCAGCTCCTCGGGACAGATATCCTACGAGCAGTACTTC. Protein product: CASSSSGQISYEQYF.

V usage is TRBV30 and J usage is TRBJ1-4; possibly TRBD1 for D (6 bases). The CDR3 loop spans 15 amino acids. V was cut by 2 bases and J by 2 bases, with 12 bases left in between. The germline V gene has CDR1 GTSNPN and CDR2 SVGIG (reference sequence). The CDR3 reads CAWSTKTGTNEKLFF. The CDR3 coding sequence is TGTGCCTGGAGTACGAAGACAGGCACTAATGAAAAACTGTTTTTT.

CDR3 sequence (DNA): TGTGCCAGCTTCTGGGCAGGGGGCGCAGATACGCAGTATTTT. As protein: CASFWAGGADTQYF. The gene calls are TRBV6-5 and TRBJ2-3; 8 bases are a match to TRBD1. Germline CDR1 is MNHEY and CDR2 is SVGAGI. V lost 8 bases to trimming and J lost 4 bases; unmatched junction nucleotides: 8. The CDR3 spans 14 residues.

This chain joins TRBV9 and TRBJ1-2; 9 bases agree with TRBD1. There are 15 residues in the CDR3. The V gene's germline CDR1 is SGDLS and CDR2 YYNGEE. V dropped 4 bases and J dropped 4; count of bases not matched to a gene: 8. The DNA of the CDR3 is TGTGCCAGCAGCCCGATGGACAGGGGTGCCTATGGCTACACCTTC. Its translation is CASSPMDRGAYGYTF.

This rearrangement joins TRBV2 to TRBJ2-3; possibly TRBD2 for D (6 bases). CDR3 length: 15 amino acids. The germline CDR1 and CDR2 sequences are SNHLY and FYNNEI. The V and J ends lost 8 bases and 4 bases respectively, with 19 bases between them. The CDR3: CASSRRDPGADTQYF. CDR3 nucleotide sequence: TGTGCCAGCTCCCGCCGGGACCCGGGGGCAGATACGCAGTATTTT.